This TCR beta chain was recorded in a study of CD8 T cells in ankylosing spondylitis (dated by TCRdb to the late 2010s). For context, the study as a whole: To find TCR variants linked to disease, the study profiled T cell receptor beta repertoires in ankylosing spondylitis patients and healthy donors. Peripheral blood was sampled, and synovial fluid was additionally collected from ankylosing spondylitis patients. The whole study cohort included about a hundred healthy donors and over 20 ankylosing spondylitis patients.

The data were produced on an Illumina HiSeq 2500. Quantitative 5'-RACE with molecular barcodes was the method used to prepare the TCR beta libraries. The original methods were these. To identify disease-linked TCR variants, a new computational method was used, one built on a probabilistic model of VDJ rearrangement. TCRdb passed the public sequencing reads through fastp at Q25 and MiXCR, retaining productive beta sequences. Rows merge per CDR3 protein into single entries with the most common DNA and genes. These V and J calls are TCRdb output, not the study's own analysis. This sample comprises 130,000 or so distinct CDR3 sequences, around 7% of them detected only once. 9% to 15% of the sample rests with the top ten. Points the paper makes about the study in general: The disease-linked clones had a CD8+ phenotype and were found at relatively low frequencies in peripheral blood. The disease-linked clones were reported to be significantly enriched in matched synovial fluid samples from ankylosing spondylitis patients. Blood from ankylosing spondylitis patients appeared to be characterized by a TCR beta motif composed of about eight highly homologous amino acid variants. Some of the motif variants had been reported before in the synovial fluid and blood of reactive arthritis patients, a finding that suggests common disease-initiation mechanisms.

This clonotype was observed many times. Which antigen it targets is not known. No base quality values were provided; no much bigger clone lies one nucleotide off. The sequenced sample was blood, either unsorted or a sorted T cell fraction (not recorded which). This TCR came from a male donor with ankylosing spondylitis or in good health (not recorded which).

CDR3 reads: CASSSGLAGDNEQFF. The sequence in DNA is TGTGCCAGCAGCTCGGGACTAGCGGGAGACAATGAGCAGTTCTTC. The chain couples TRBV11-1 to TRBJ2-1; the junction holds 14 bases that match TRBD2. CDR1 and CDR2 are read off the germline V gene (reference sequence) as SGHAT and FQDESV. The CDR3 covers 15 residues, taking in both the cysteine and the phenylalanine. Solely the CDR3 DNA is kept, with 45 bases framed from the first base. V is cut back by 4 bases and J by 5 bases, with 1 base in the junction unmatched.